The 17 T cell receptor beta chains below come from one sample, sequenced in a study of identical twins. TCRdb re-called the 5' RACE reads through MiXCR, storing one row per CDR3 protein. The table includes around 470,000 distinct CDR3 sequences, 13% to 15% detected once. The same specimen was also included in a second study, on yellow fever vaccine responses in identical twins.

What was sequenced was CD4+ T cells sorted from blood. These receptors were taken from a young woman in good health.

This clonotype turned up a few times. This rearrangement joins TRBV10-3 to TRBJ2-3, with D perhaps matching TRBD2 (5 bases). CDR3 length: 12 amino acids. Germline lookup yields CDR1 ENHRY and CDR2 SYGVKD. Trimming took off 4 bases at V and 5 bases at J, with 7 bases between the two ends. Written as DNA, the CDR3 is TGTGCCATCAGTGTCGGGGAAGATACGCAGTATTTT. Its protein is CAISVGEDTQYF.

This rearrangement joins TRBV5-1 to TRBJ2-2, with D perhaps assigned TRBD1 or TRBD2 (5 bases each). Trimming removed 4 bases at V and 0 bases at J, with 10 bases between. Germline V gene data show CDR1 as SGHRS and CDR2 as YFSETQ. This CDR3 has 15 amino acids. In DNA form, the CDR3 reads TGCGCCAGCAGCAGGGGACGGACGAACACCGGGGAGCTGTTTTTT. Amino acid sequence: CASSRGRTNTGELFF.

This clonotype was seen a handful of times. This chain uses TRBV5-5 with TRBJ1-4; 10 bases match TRBD1. CDR1 is SGHKS and CDR2 is YYEKEE in the germline V gene (reference sequence). CDR3 size: 17 residues. V was clipped by 5 bases and J by 0 bases; unmatched bases: 7. The CDR3 nucleotides read TGTGCCAGCAGTTGGGGGGACAGGGGTCCAACTAATGAAAAACTGTTTTTT. This codes for CASSWGDRGPTNEKLFF.

This clonotype has just a few counts. V usage is TRBV7-9 and J usage is TRBJ2-2; D is uncertain. The V end was cut by 7 bases, the J end by 3 bases, with 3 bases between. The CDR3 totals 11 residues. The germline CDR1 and CDR2 sequences are SEHNR and FQNEAQ (reference sequence). CDR3 sequence: CASTDTGELFF. CDR3 nucleotide sequence: TGTGCCAGCACGGACACCGGGGAGCTGTTTTTT.

This clonotype occurred many times. J is TRBJ1-5 and V is TRBV12-3 or TRBV12-4; the match to TRBD1 covers 7 bases. The CDR3 has 15 amino acids. V lost 3 bases and J lost 5; bases outside the gene matches: 7. CDR3 sequence reads: CASSFGQGGDQPQHF. The CDR3 DNA follows: TGTGCCAGCAGTTTTGGGCAGGGGGGGGATCAGCCCCAGCATTTT.

The chain is built from TRBV3-1 and TRBJ1-4; tentative D call: TRBD1 (6 bases). Trimming shortened V by 4 bases and J by 8 bases, and 20 bases separated the two germline ends. The CDR3 runs to 16 residues. Germline lookup yields CDR1 LGHDT and CDR2 YNNKEL (reference sequence). The CDR3 loop is CASSLGGGGRSEKLFF. Written as DNA, the CDR3 is TGTGCCAGCAGCCTCGGCGGGGGGGGCCGATCCGAAAAACTGTTTTTT.

Only a few counts were recorded for this clonotype. The CDR3, as DNA: TGCGCCAGCAGCCAAGCCCCCCAGGATGAGCAGTTCTTC. Protein: CASSQAPQDEQFF. The V gene is TRBV4-1, the J gene TRBJ2-1, with no clear D. The V gene lost 1 base and the J gene lost 8 bases, with 9 bases spanning the gap. The CDR3 totals 13 residues. Germline V gene data show CDR1 as MGHRA and CDR2 as YSYEKL.

This clonotype was observed a few times. V is TRBV11-2 and J is TRBJ2-2; TRBD1 might be the D (5 bases). Germline CDR1 SGHAT, CDR2 FQNNGV. V was cut by 1 base and J by 5 bases, with 20 bases left in between. This CDR3 has 18 residues. The CDR3 DNA sequence: TGTGCCAGCAGCTTAGGTCTGGCAGGGTCTGGGGTGACCGGGGAGCTGTTTTTT. The encoded protein is CASSLGLAGSGVTGELFF. Drawing the rest from reference TRBV11-2 and TRBJ2-2, the complete variable domain is EAGVAQSPRYKIIEKRQSVAFWCNPISGHATLYWYQQILGQGPKLLIQFQNNGVVDDSQLPKDRFSAERLKGVDSTLKIQPAKLEDSAVYLCASSLGLAGSGVTGELFFGEGSRLTVL.

This clonotype was recorded many times. The chain joins TRBV20-1 to TRBJ1-1; D is undetermined. CDR3 size: 13 residues. Trimming stripped 0 bases from V and 2 bases from J, with 7 bases between. Per the germline V gene, CDR1 is DFQATT and CDR2 is SNEGSKA (reference sequence). CDR3 sequence reads: CSARDGRNTEAFF. The CDR3 nucleotides are TGCAGTGCTAGAGATGGGAGAAACACTGAAGCTTTCTTT.

The chain carries TRBV5-1 and TRBJ2-7; D ambiguous. From germline, CDR1 is SGHRS and CDR2 YFSETQ. The V end lost 4 bases, the J end lost 2 bases, and 13 bases lay between the germline ends. The CDR3 covers 14 residues. Here the CDR3 reads CASSRSTDTYEQYF. CDR3 in DNA: TGCGCCAGCAGCCGGTCTACTGACACCTACGAGCAGTACTTC.

The V and J genes are TRBV7-2 and TRBJ2-1, with no clear D. This CDR3 is built from 16 residues. Trimming left V 1 base short and J 0 bases short, with 10 bases between. Germline V CDR1 and CDR2: SGHTA, FQGNSA. In DNA form, the CDR3 reads TGTGCCAGCAGCTTAGTCGTCCTACTCTCCTACAATGAGCAGTTCTTC. Amino acids: CASSLVVLLSYNEQFF.

This CDR3 reads CASKRGVDYEQYF. Written as DNA, the CDR3 is TGTGCCAGCAAGCGGGGGGTGGACTACGAGCAGTACTTC. The rearrangement links TRBV2 to TRBJ2-7; 9 nucleotides line up with TRBD2. Germline values: CDR1 SNHLY, CDR2 FYNNEI. This CDR3 contains 13 residues. V lost 7 bases to trimming and J lost 3 bases; unmatched junction nucleotides: 4.

CDR3 amino acids: CASSPRTRSYEQYF. The CDR3 DNA sequence: TGTGCCAGCAGCCCAAGGACTCGCTCCTACGAGCAGTACTTC. The chain links TRBV9 to TRBJ2-7; possibly TRBD2 for D (5 bases). There are 14 residues in the CDR3. Germline CDR1 reads SGDLS; CDR2 reads YYNGEE. V was shortened by 4 bases and J by 0 bases, with 11 bases between the two germline ends.

This clonotype was counted ten times or more. The chain links TRBV6-1 to TRBJ2-1; D remains ambiguous. The germline V gene has CDR1 MNHNS and CDR2 SASEGT. V lost 7 bases, J lost 7 bases, and 20 bases lay in between. This CDR3 region has 15 residues. The CDR3 protein is CASTQTPLTFNEQFF. The CDR3 DNA reads as TGTGCCAGCACCCAAACCCCGTTAACCTTTAATGAGCAGTTCTTC.

V usage is TRBV28 and J usage is TRBJ2-3, with 8 positions matching TRBD2. The CDR3 extends over 15 amino acids. V shed 1 base, J shed 1 base, and the junction held 1 base outside the gene matches. CDR1 and CDR2 from the germline V gene are MDHEN and SYDVKM. Written as DNA, the CDR3 is TGTGCCAGCAGTTTATATAGCGGGGGCACAGATACGCAGTATTTT. It codes for CASSLYSGGTDTQYF.

In its sample, this clonotype was seen many times. V usage is TRBV12-3 or TRBV12-4 and J usage is TRBJ2-7; 11 nucleotides align to TRBD1. J was trimmed by 6 bases and V by 6 bases; bases with no gene match: 7. This CDR3 is 14 amino acids long. The CDR3 here is CASRPGTGGIEQYF. The CDR3 DNA follows: TGTGCCAGCAGGCCCGGGACAGGGGGAATCGAGCAGTACTTC.

This clonotype showed up just a few times. The chain joins TRBV15 to TRBJ2-3; the match to TRBD2 covers 12 bases. The junction had 13 bases not matched to a gene; V was cut back by 2 bases and J by 4 bases. CDR3 length equals 19 residues. Germline V CDR1 and CDR2: LNHNV, YYDKDF (reference sequence). CDR3 sequence: CATSRPTLGLAGPADTQYF. The CDR3 coding sequence is TGTGCCACCAGCAGACCTACCCTCGGACTAGCGGGACCGGCAGATACGCAGTATTTT.